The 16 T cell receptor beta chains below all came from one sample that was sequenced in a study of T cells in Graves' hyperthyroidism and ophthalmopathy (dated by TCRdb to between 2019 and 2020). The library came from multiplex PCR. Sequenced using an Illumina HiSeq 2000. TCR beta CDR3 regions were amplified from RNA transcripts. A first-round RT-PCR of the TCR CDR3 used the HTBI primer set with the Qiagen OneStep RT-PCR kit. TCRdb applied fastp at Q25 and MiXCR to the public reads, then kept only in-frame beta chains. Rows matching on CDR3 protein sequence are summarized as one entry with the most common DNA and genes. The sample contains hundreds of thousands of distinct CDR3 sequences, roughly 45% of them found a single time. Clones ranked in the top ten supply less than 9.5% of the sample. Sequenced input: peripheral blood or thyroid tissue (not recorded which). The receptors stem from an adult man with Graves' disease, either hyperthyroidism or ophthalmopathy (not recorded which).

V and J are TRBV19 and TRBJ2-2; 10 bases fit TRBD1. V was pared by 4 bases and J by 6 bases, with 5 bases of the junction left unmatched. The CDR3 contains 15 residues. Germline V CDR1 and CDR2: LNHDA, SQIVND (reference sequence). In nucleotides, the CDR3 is TGTGCCAGTAGTACCGGACAGGGGGGCGCCGGGGAGCTGTTTTTT. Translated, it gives CASSTGQGGAGELFF.

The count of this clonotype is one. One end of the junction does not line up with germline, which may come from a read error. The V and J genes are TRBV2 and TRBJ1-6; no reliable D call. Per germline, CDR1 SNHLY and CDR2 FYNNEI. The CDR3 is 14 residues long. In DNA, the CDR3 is TGCGCCAGCAGCTTGGTGGGCGTCAATACACCCCTCCACTTT. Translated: CASSLVGVNTPLHF. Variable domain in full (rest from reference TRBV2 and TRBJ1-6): EPEVTQTPSHQVTQMGQEVILRCVPISNHLYFYWYRQILGQKVEFLVSFYNNEISEKSEIFDDQFSVERPDGSNFTLKIRSTKLEDSAMYFCASSLVGVNTPLHFGNGTRLTVT.

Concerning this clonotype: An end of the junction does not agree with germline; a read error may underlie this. The chain's CDR3 is CSVVDIGTTGVDAF. CDR3 DNA sequence: TGCAGCGTTGTTGATATTGGGACAACGGGCGTGGATGCTTTC. V gene TRBV29-1 combines with J gene TRBJ2-6; D possibly corresponds to TRBD1 (6 bases). Germline CDR1 reads SQVTM; CDR2 reads ANQGSEA. The CDR3 totals 14 residues.

The CDR3 is CASSTTGSYNSPLHF. DNA for the CDR3: TGTGCCAGCAGCACCACAGGCTCCTATAATTCACCCCTCCACTTT. The rearrangement uses TRBV14 and TRBJ1-6; D is possibly TRBD1 (5 bases). Trimming pared 5 bases from V and 0 bases from J, leaving 8 bases between. The CDR3 is 15 residues long. Per the germline V gene, CDR1 is SGHDN and CDR2 is FVKESK.

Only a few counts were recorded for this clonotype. The DNA for the CDR3 is TGTGCCAGCAGGGGGCCTCTAGCGGGAGGGCCCTACGAGCAGTACTTC. Translation: CASRGPLAGGPYEQYF. The genes are TRBV6-6 and TRBJ2-7, with 12 bases fitting TRBD2. Trimming at V came to 6 bases and at J to 2 bases, leaving 8 bases not matched to a gene. The CDR3 extends over 16 amino acids. Germline-derived CDR1 and CDR2 are MNHNY and SVGAGI (reference sequence).

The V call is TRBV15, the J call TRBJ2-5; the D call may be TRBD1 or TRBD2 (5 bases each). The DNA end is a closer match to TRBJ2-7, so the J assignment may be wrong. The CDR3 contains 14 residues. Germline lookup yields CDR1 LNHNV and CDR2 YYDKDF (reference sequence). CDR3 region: CATSRAGTGHEQYF. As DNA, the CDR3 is TGTGCCACCAGCAGAGCCGGGACCGGGCACGAGCAGTACTTC.

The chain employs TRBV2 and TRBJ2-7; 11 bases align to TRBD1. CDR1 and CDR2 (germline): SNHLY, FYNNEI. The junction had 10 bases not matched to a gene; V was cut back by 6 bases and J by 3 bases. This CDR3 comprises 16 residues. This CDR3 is CASSGLRDRGDYEQYF. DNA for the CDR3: TGTGCCAGCAGCGGACTCCGGGACAGGGGGGACTACGAGCAGTACTTC.

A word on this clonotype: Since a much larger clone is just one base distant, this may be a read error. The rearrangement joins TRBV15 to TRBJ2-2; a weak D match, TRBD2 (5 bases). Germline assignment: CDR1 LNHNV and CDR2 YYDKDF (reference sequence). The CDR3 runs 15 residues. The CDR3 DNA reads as TGTGCCGCCAGCAGAGATCGAACGGGCGGGGGGGAGCTGTTTTTT. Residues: CAASRDRTGGGELFF.

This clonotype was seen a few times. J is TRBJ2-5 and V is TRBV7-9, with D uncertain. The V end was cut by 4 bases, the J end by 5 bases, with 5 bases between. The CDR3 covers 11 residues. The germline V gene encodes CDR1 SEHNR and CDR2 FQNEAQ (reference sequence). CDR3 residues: CASSWKETQYF. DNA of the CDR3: TGTGCCAGCAGCTGGAAGGAGACCCAGTACTTC.

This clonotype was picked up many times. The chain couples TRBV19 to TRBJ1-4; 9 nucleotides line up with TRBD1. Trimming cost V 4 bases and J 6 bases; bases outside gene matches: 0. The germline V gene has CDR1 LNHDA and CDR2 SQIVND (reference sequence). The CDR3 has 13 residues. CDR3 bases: TGTGCCAGTAGTAGGGACAGGGATGAAAAACTGTTTTTT. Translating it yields CASSRDRDEKLFF.

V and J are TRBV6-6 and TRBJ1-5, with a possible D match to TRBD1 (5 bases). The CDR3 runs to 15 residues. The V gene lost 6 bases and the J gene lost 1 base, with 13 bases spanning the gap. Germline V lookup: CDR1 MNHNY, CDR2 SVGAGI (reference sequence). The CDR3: CASRPGLRSNQPQHF. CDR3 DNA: TGTGCCAGCAGACCGGGACTGAGAAGCAATCAGCCCCAGCATTTT.

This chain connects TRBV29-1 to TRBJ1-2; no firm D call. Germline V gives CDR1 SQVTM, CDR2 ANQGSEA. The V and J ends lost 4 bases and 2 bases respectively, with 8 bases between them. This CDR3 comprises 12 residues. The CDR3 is CSVGVSNYGYTF. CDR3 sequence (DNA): TGCAGCGTTGGAGTCTCGAACTATGGCTACACCTTC.

The CDR3 sequence is CASSSRLAADANTGELFF. CDR3 bases: TGTGCCAGCAGCTCTCGACTAGCGGCCGATGCGAACACCGGGGAGCTGTTTTTT. The chain couples TRBV7-9 to TRBJ2-2, with TRBD2 identical over 9 bases. V shed 4 bases and J 0 bases; nucleotides not matched to a gene: 9. The CDR3 is made up of 18 amino acids. CDR1 and CDR2 (germline): SEHNR, FQNEAQ (reference sequence).

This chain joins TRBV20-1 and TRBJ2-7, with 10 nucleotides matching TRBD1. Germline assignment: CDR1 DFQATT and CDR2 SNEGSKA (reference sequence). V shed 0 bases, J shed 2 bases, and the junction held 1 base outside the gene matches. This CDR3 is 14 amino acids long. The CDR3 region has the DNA TGCAGTGCTAGAGACGGACAGGGGGCCTACGAGCAGTACTTC. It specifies CSARDGQGAYEQYF.

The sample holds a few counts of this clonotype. The CDR3 region is CASTWTGANTGELFF. The CDR3 nucleotides are TGTGCCAGCACCTGGACAGGTGCGAACACCGGGGAGCTGTTTTTT. J is TRBJ2-2 and V is TRBV7-9; 7 bases are shared with TRBD1. Per germline, CDR1 SEHNR and CDR2 FQNEAQ (reference sequence). Unmatched junction bases numbered 5, after V lost 7 bases and J lost 0 bases. The CDR3 consists of 15 residues.

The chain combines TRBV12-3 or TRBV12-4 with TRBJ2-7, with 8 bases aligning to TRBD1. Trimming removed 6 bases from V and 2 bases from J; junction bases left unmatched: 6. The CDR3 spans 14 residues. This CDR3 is CASSRGQATYEQYF. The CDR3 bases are TGTGCCAGCAGCAGGGGACAGGCGACCTACGAGCAGTACTTC.